This entry concerns a single T cell receptor (beta chain). The antigen is undetermined. Germline is not matched at one junction end, which may reflect a read error. Germline CDR1 SGHRS, CDR2 YFSETQ. This CDR3 region has 14 residues. The sample belongs to a study of cytomegalovirus exposure and HLA in healthy donors. Study-wide findings and caveats: A later analysis found TCR association rates differed by HLA locus, highest for DRB1 and lowest for HLA-C. TRBV6-2, TRBV6-3 and some other V segments were unresolvable in 87-base-pair reads. Among TCR beta chains, those listed as cytomegalovirus-associated numbered fewer than 200.

The study ran its PCR with 60 Vbeta and 13 Jbeta primers. Profiling relied on immunoSEQ multiplex PCR, and the TCRdb table lists in-frame clones only, not all of them. This sample has roughly 92,000 clones, with around 8% found just once. The sequencing sample was made of PBMCs. This TCR derives from a man aged 45-65 years in good health and CMV-seronegative. V is TRBV5-1 and J is TRBJ1-2; no definite D call. The CDR3 sequence: CASSAIEGMSGHTF. CDR3 sequence (DNA): TGCGCCAGCAGCGCGATCGAGGGAATGAGTGGCCACACCTTC.